This TCR beta chain came from a study of response to subunit inactivated influenza vaccine. In the case of this clonotype: Its antigen is not known.

General study findings and limits: Authors suggested seasonal influenza vaccinations each recruit few new T cells.

Per germline, CDR1 SGHTA and CDR2 FQGNSA. This CDR3 has 15 residues. With 6 bases clipped from V and 5 bases from J, the junction kept 7 bases outside the gene matches. TCRdb ran MiXCR on the RT-PCR reads and lists one entry per CDR3 protein. This sample yields about 780,000 distinct CDR3 sequences, of which around 18% are seen a single time; about a tenth belongs to the top ten. The source is a man in his forties or fifties who received an inactivated influenza vaccine. The gene calls are TRBV7-2 and TRBJ2-1; 10 bases map to TRBD2. The source material was PBMCs from blood, sampled 4 to 6 days after vaccination. The CDR3 region is CASRPDLAGDNEQFF. CDR3 DNA sequence: TGTGCCAGCAGACCAGACCTAGCGGGGGACAATGAGCAGTTCTTC.